What follows is one T cell receptor beta chain and its context. Per the original methods: Amplification of reference gene primers was used by the study to estimate nucleated cell counts. Only in-frame clones appear in the TCRdb table, and some are missing; sequencing was by immunoSEQ multiplex PCR. The DNA gave D and trimming, while V, J and clone size come from that table. The table shows around 310,000 clones, with around 90% occurring only once. These data belong to a study of blood T cell repertoires in COVID-19. Study in general: The analysed material was cDNA or gDNA that came from T cells, B-cell-depleted T cells, or PBMCs.

Participant-given clinical history determined each cohort assignment. The study counted Cohort 3 donors as recovered given two negative PCRs, clearance, or symptom resolution. This CDR3 spans 14 amino acids. The germline CDR1 and CDR2 sequences are SEHNR and FQNEAQ (reference sequence). Trimming removed 1 base at V and 6 bases at J, with 11 bases between. The V gene is TRBV7-9, the J gene TRBJ2-3; a weak D match, TRBD2 (6 bases). The TCR sequence derives from a man aged 25 to 40 who had recovered from COVID-19. The sample taken for sequencing was PBMCs or T cells enriched from blood (not recorded which). The DNA for the CDR3 is TGTGCCAGCAGCTTAGGGGCGGGGACGGATACGCAGTATTTT. Translation gives CASSLGAGTDTQYF.